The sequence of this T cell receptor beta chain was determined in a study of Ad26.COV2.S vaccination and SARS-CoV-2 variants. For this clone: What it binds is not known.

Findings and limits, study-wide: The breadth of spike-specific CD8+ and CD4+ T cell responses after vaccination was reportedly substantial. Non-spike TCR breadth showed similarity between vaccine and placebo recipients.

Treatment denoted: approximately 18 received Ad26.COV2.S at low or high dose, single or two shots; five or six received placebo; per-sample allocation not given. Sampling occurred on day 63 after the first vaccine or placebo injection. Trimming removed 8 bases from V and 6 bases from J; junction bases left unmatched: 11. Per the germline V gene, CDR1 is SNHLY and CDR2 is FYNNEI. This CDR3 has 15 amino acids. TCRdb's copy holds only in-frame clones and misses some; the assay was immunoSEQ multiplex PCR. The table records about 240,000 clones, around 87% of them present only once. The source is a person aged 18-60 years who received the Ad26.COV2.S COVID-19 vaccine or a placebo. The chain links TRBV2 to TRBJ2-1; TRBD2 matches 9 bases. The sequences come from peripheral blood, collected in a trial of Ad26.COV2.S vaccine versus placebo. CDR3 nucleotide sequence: TGTGCCAGCCTTGGGAGGCTAGCGGGGATCAATGAGCAGTTCTTC. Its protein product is CASLGRLAGINEQFF.